This T cell receptor (beta chain) was observed in a study of low-dose radiotherapy and immunotherapy resistance in tumors. Study summary: Every 2 weeks, cohort 1 got 0.5 Gy, reaching 6.5 Gy to the planning target volume. Intravenous ipilimumab 1 mg/kg every six weeks was given with nivolumab 240 mg every two weeks. Each two-week cycle included intravenous cyclophosphamide 200 mg/m2, given one day before radiation and immunotherapy.

This clonotype has ten or more counts. V dropped 1 base and J dropped 8 bases, with 9 bases sitting between them. The CDR3 contains 12 residues. Alpha and beta chains were covered, as first-strand cDNA relied on TRAV- and TRBV-specific primers. It was with a constant-region primer and a V-primer adapter that TCRs were amplified over approximately 18 PCR cycles. MiXCR, applied by TCRdb to the reads, yields one record per CDR3 protein. In the table there are tens of thousands of distinct CDR3 sequences, roughly 19% of which are singletons. Time point here: after trial treatment. Sample treatment: LDRT plus nivolumab, ipilimumab, low-dose cyclophosphamide and aspirin (RACIN trial). As their treatment, donors received nivolumab, ipilimumab, aspirin, low-dose cyclophosphamide and low-dose radiotherapy.

The source is a female donor with ovarian cancer. Here the sequenced sample was PBMCs, taken after low-dose radiotherapy plus immunotherapy. This chain uses TRBV12-3 or TRBV12-4 with TRBJ2-7; D gene ambiguous. This CDR3 reads CASSLVGFQQYF. In DNA form, the CDR3 reads TGTGCCAGCAGTTTAGTAGGCTTTCAGCAGTACTTC.